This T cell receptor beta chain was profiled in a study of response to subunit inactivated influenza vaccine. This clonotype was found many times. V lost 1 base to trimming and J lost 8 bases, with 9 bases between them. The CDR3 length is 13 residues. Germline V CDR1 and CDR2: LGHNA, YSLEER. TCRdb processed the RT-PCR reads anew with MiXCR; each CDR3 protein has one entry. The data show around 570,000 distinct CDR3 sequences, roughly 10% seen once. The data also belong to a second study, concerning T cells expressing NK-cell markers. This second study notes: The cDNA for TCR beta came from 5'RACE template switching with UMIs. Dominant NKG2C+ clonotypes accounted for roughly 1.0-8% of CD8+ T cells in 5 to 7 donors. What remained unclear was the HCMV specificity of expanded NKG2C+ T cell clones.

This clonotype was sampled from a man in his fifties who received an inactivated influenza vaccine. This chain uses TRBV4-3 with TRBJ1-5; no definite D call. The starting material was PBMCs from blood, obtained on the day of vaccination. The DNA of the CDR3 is TGCGCCAGCAGCCAAGGGGTCTGGGAGCCCCAGCATTTT. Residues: CASSQGVWEPQHF.